The sequence of this TCR beta chain was determined in a study of siplizumab effects on memory and regulatory T cells. Study observations and caveats: Alloreactive sequences tracing back to unstimulated CD4+ memory cells were significantly reduced by siplizumab.

About this clone itself: Its specificity is unknown.

The table came from immunoSEQ multiplex PCR; TCRdb's copy has only in-frame clones and leaves some out. This sample has about 64,000 clones, with around 96% found just once. Germline V gene data show CDR1 as LGHNA and CDR2 as YNFKEQ. The CDR3 is 15 amino acids. With V trimmed by 0 bases and J by 6 bases, 5 bases remained unmatched. The sample comprised naive CD8+ T cells sorted from blood. The sequence derives from a human donor in good health. The chain recombines TRBV4-2 with TRBJ2-3; 8 bases are shared with TRBD2. The CDR3 region has the DNA TGTGCCAGCAGCCAAGAACCAGCGGGGGCCGATACGCAGTATTTT. This gives the protein CASSQEPAGADTQYF.